A single sample is the source of the 3 T cell receptor beta chains below, sequenced in a study of OX40 agonist ivuxolimab in advanced cancers. The repertoire was sequenced with immunoSEQ multiplex PCR; TCRdb's copy has only in-frame clones and lacks some. The data show fewer than 35,000 clones, with about nine tenths seen just once and more than 20% held by the top ten. The sample was CD4+ or CD8+ T cells sorted from blood, taken in a trial of the OX40 agonist ivuxolimab. The receptors come from an adult with an advanced solid tumor such as melanoma, head and neck, liver or kidney cancer.

This clone is a singleton in its sample. The gene calls are TRBV27 and TRBJ1-2; TRBD1 is a possible D gene (6 bases). Germline loops: CDR1 MNHEY, CDR2 SMNVEV (reference sequence). The V end lost 2 bases, the J end lost 2 bases, and 9 bases lay between the germline ends. This CDR3 region has 14 residues. The CDR3 sequence is CASSLVGQNYGYTF. Here the CDR3 DNA reads TGTGCCAGCAGTTTAGTCGGACAGAACTATGGCTACACCTTC.

This chain connects TRBV5-1 to TRBJ1-2; tentative D call: TRBD1 (6 bases). The CDR3 runs 13 residues. CDR1 SGHRS and CDR2 YFSETQ come from the germline V gene. Trimming took off 0 bases at V and 7 bases at J, with 10 bases between the two ends. CDR3 in DNA: TGCGCCAGCAGCTTGGGGACAGCGAGTGGCTACACCTTC. It yields the protein CASSLGTASGYTF.

The rearrangement uses TRBV6-4 and TRBJ1-2; D is uncertain. V lost 7 bases to trimming and J lost 3 bases, with 24 bases between them. The CDR3 loop spans 17 amino acids. Germline values: CDR1 MRHNA, CDR2 SNTAGT. The CDR3 reads CASINSRADHLYYGYTF. The CDR3 region has the DNA TGTGCCAGCATTAACTCCCGCGCAGACCACTTGTACTATGGCTACACCTTC.